This entry lists 15 T cell receptor beta chains sequenced from one sample in a study of regulatory T cells in long-lasting Graves disease. Both iRepertoire HTBI primers and Arm-PCR of CDR3 regions were used to build the TCR beta libraries. Each CDR3 protein gets one entry after TCRdb re-called the multiplex PCR reads with MiXCR. The repertoire consists of roughly 520,000 distinct CDR3 sequences, with more than 10% occurring once and the leading ten covering over 7%. Indicated time point: newly diagnosed GD, antithyroid drugs for less than 3 months. RNA from PBMCs was the source of the TCR library. These records were also assigned to another study, of T cells in Graves' hyperthyroidism and ophthalmopathy.

The input for sequencing was peripheral blood mononuclear cells (PBMCs), taken at new diagnosis, from a patient treated with antithyroid drugs. These receptors all come from a woman aged 30 to 39 with Graves disease.

Points on this clonotype: A much larger clone differs by one base, so this may be a read error. The chain has TRBV12-3 or TRBV12-4 and TRBJ2-2; TRBD2 matches at 7 bases. Germline trimming cut 9 bases from V and 6 bases from J; bases unmatched to any gene: 10. The CDR3 totals 14 residues. CDR3 DNA: TGTGCCAGTTCTATCGGGAGGAGGGCCGGGGAGCTGTTTTTT. This sequence encodes CASSIGRRAGELFF.

This clonotype was detected many times. The J gene is TRBJ2-3, the V gene TRBV7-9; D is unresolved. Trimming removed 5 bases at V and 4 bases at J, with 10 bases between. Germline loops: CDR1 SEHNR, CDR2 FQNEAQ (reference sequence). This CDR3 comprises 13 residues. CDR3 sequence: CASSPRSADTQYF. CDR3 DNA: TGTGCCAGCAGCCCCCGGTCCGCAGATACGCAGTATTTT. Drawing the rest from reference TRBV7-9 and TRBJ2-3, the complete variable domain is DTGVSQNPRHKITKRGQNVTFRCDPISEHNRLYWYRQTLGQGPEFLTYFQNEAQLEKSRLLSDRFSAERPKGSFSTLEIQRTEQGDSAMYLCASSPRSADTQYFGPGTRLTVL.

The chain uses TRBV19 and TRBJ1-5; no definite D call. Germline V gives CDR1 LNHDA, CDR2 SQIVND (reference sequence). V was trimmed by 5 bases and J by 4 bases, leaving 18 bases between them. This CDR3 has 16 residues. The CDR3 DNA follows: TGTGCCAGTAGTCGAACGGACCGTAACTTTAATCAGCCCCAGCATTTT. As protein: CASSRTDRNFNQPQHF.

This clonotype occurred many times. The J gene is TRBJ2-1, the V gene TRBV11-2; perhaps TRBD2 as D (6 bases). This CDR3 spans 16 amino acids. Germline values: CDR1 SGHAT, CDR2 FQNNGV. Trimming cost V 1 base and J 7 bases, with 17 bases left between them. The CDR3 is CASSLVAVRVLNEQFF. In DNA, the CDR3 is TGTGCCAGCAGCTTAGTAGCGGTAAGGGTGCTTAATGAGCAGTTCTTC.

This clonotype was seen ten or more times. J is TRBJ1-6 and V is TRBV7-9; tentative D call: TRBD1 (5 bases). The ends were cut back, 5 bases at V and 6 bases at J, with 14 bases in the middle. From germline, CDR1 is SEHNR and CDR2 FQNEAQ (reference sequence). The CDR3 length is 15 residues. CDR3 residues: CASSIWDGFNSPLHF. For the CDR3, the DNA is TGTGCCAGCAGCATATGGGACGGCTTTAATTCACCCCTCCACTTT.

The rearrangement uses TRBV9 and TRBJ2-1; D tentatively fits TRBD1 or TRBD2 (5 bases each). The length of the CDR3 is 15 residues. CDR1 and CDR2 from the germline V gene are SGDLS and YYNGEE. With 0 bases removed from V and 0 bases from J, the gap between germline ends came to 7 bases. The CDR3 nucleotides read TGTGCCAGCAGCGTAGGAGGGGCCTCCTACAATGAGCAGTTCTTC. Amino acids: CASSVGGASYNEQFF.

The rearrangement uses TRBV3-1 and TRBJ2-3; 8 bases align to TRBD2. J gave up 0 bases and V 4 bases, and 12 bases lay outside the gene matches. This CDR3 has 18 amino acids. Germline lookup yields CDR1 LGHDT and CDR2 YNNKEL (reference sequence). Here the CDR3 reads CASSLLGASGPSTDTQYF. CDR3 sequence (DNA): TGTGCCAGCAGCCTATTGGGTGCTAGCGGGCCTAGCACAGATACGCAGTATTTT.

The sample holds many counts of this clonotype. The chain couples TRBV20-1 to TRBJ2-1; 16 bases line up with TRBD2. The CDR3 extends over 17 amino acids. The germline gives CDR1 DFQATT, CDR2 SNEGSKA (reference sequence). This chain's CDR3 is CSPLGLAGGPSYNEQFF. CDR3 sequence (DNA): TGCAGCCCCTTGGGACTAGCGGGAGGGCCCTCCTACAATGAGCAGTTCTTC.

This clonotype has ten or more counts. The V call is TRBV24-1, the J call TRBJ2-1, with D possibly being TRBD1 (5 bases). Germline V gives CDR1 KGHDR, CDR2 SFDVKD. Trimming removed 9 bases at V and 9 bases at J, with 17 bases between. The CDR3 runs to 13 residues. CDR3 region: CATDIRGGGEQFF. CDR3 nucleotides: TGTGCCACCGATATTAGGGGTGGCGGTGAGCAGTTCTTC.

The table lists this clonotype with a few counts. The rearrangement joins TRBV7-6 to TRBJ2-7; D may be TRBD2 (6 bases). V lost 1 base and J lost 10, with 11 bases in between. Germline CDR1 SGHVS, CDR2 FNYEAQ. This CDR3 region has 12 residues. CDR3 DNA sequence: TGTGCCAGCAGCTTAGTTGCGGGGCCACAGTACTTC. It yields the protein CASSLVAGPQYF.

This clonotype was seen repeatedly, ten times or more. The chain has TRBV12-3 or TRBV12-4 and TRBJ2-7; 9 nucleotides match TRBD1. The CDR3 consists of 14 residues. Losses at the gene ends were 3 bases for V and 7 bases for J; bases not matched to a gene: 7. CDR3 sequence: CASSLNRGLREQYF. CDR3 in DNA: TGTGCCAGCAGTTTGAACAGGGGGCTGCGTGAGCAGTACTTC.

This clonotype was found a few times. The J gene is TRBJ1-5, the V gene TRBV6-9; D gene uncertain. Trimming pared 3 bases from V and 6 bases from J, leaving 9 bases between. Germline V CDR1 and CDR2: MNHGY, SVAAGI. The CDR3 is made up of 13 amino acids. The CDR3 nucleotides read TGTGCCAGCAGTTACTCGAATAGTCAGCCCCAGCATTTT. This sequence encodes CASSYSNSQPQHF.

The sample holds many counts of this clonotype. The V gene is TRBV4-1, the J gene TRBJ2-7; 12 nucleotides align to TRBD2. CDR1 is MGHRA, CDR2 YSYEKL, per germline. Trimming at V came to 0 bases and at J to 0 bases, leaving 3 bases not matched to a gene. CDR3 length equals 17 residues. The CDR3 nucleotides read TGCGCCAGCAGCCAAGATCTACTAGCGGGAGGCTCCTACGAGCAGTACTTC. The encoded protein is CASSQDLLAGGSYEQYF.

This clonotype appeared many times. J is TRBJ2-1 and V is TRBV6-1, with D perhaps matching TRBD1 (6 bases). The V end lost 4 bases, the J end lost 5 bases, and 12 bases lay between the germline ends. CDR3 length equals 14 residues. Germline V gene lookup returns CDR1 MNHNS and CDR2 SASEGT. The CDR3 DNA is TGTGCCAGCAGTGGAACAGGGCCCCACAATGAGCAGTTCTTC. Translation: CASSGTGPHNEQFF.

This clonotype was seen repeatedly, ten times or more. The chain carries TRBV3-1 and TRBJ1-4; D call uncertain. Between the trimmed V and J ends, which lost 5 bases and 5 bases, there was a span of 15 bases. The CDR3 spans 15 residues. The V gene's germline CDR1 is LGHDT and CDR2 YNNKEL (reference sequence). In DNA, the CDR3 is TGTGCCAGCAGCGAACGGACGGTGTACAATGAAAAACTGTTTTTT. This translates into CASSERTVYNEKLFF.